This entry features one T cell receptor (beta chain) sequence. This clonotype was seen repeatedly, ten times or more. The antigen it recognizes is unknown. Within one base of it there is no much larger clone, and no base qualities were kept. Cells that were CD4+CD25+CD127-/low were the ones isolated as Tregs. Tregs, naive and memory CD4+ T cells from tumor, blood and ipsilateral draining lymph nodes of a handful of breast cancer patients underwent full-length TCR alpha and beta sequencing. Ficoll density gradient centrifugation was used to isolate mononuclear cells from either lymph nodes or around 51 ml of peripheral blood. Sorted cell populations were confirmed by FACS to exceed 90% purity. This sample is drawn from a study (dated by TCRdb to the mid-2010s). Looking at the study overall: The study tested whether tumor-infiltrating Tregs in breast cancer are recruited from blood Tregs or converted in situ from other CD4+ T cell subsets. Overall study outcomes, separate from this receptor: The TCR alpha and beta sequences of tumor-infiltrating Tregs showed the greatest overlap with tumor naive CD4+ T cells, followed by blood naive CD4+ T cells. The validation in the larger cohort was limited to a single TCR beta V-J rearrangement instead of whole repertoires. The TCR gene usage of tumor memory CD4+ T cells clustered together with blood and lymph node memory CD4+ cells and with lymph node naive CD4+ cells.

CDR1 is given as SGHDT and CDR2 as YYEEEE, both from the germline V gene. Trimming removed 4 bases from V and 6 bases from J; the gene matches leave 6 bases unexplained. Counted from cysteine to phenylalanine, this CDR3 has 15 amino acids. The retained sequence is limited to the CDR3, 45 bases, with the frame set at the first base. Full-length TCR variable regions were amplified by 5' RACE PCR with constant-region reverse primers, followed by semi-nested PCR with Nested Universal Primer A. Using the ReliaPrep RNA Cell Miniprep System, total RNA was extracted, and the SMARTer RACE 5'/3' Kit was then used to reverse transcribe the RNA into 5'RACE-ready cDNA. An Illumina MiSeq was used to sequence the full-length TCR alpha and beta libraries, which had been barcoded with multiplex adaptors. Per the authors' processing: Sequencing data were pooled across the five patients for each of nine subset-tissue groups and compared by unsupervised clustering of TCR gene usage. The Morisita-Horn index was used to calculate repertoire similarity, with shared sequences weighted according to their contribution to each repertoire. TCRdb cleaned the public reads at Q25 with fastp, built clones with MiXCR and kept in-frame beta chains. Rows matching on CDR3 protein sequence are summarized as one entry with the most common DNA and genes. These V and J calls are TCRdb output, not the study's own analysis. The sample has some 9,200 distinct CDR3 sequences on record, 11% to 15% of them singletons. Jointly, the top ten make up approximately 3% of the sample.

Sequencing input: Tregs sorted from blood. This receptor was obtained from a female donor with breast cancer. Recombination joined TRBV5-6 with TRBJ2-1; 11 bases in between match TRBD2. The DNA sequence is TGTGCCAGCAGCCAAATTAGCGGGAGGGCCAATGAGCAGTTCTTC. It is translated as CASSQISGRANEQFF.